A single sample is the source of the 27 T cell receptor beta chains below, sequenced in a study of blood T cell repertoires in COVID-19. The protocol was immunoSEQ multiplex PCR, while the TCRdb copy is restricted to in-frame clones and leaves out a portion. This table has 88,000 or so clones, more than 65% appearing once. Sequencing was done on a sample of peripheral blood. The receptors here all came from a man at least 80 years old with acute or convalescent COVID-19.

This CDR3 reads CASSVQGNTIYF. CDR3 in DNA: TGCGCCAGCAGTGTACAGGGAAACACCATATATTTT. The chain joins TRBV10-2 to TRBJ1-3; D gene unclear. The V end lost 4 bases, the J end lost 4 bases, and 5 bases lay between the germline ends. The V gene's germline CDR1 is WSHSY and CDR2 SAAADI. This CDR3 region has 12 residues.

This clone was found a few times. This sequence joins TRBV3-1 (or the pseudogene TRBV3-2) and TRBJ1-5; 9 bases match TRBD1. The CDR3 extends over 14 amino acids. J gave up 7 bases and V 5 bases, and 6 bases lay outside the gene matches. CDR1 is LGHDT and CDR2 is YNNKEL in the germline V gene (reference sequence). CDR3 sequence (DNA): TGTGCCAGCAGCAAGGACAGGGGAGGACAGCCCCAGCATTTT. This gives the protein CASSKDRGGQPQHF.

The table lists this clone with a count of one. V is TRBV2 and J is TRBJ1-5; D not resolved. CDR1 is SNHLY, CDR2 FYNNEI, per germline. The CDR3 length is 13 residues. Trimming took off 3 bases at V and 1 base at J, with 4 bases between the two ends. CDR3 bases: TGTGCCAGCAGTGAGGAGAGCAATCAGCCCCAGCATTTT. It codes for CASSEESNQPQHF.

This clone was detected a few times. This rearrangement joins TRBV19 to TRBJ1-4; 8 bases fit TRBD1. V shed 4 bases and J 3 bases; nucleotides not matched to a gene: 10. CDR3 length equals 17 residues. Germline V gene data show CDR1 as LNHDA and CDR2 as SQIVND (reference sequence). The CDR3 DNA follows: TGTGCCAGTAGTACGAAAGACAGGGGACGGGCTAATGAAAAACTGTTTTTT. It translates to CASSTKDRGRANEKLFF.

This chain joins TRBV19 and TRBJ2-1; D is possibly TRBD1 (6 bases). With 6 bases removed from V and 3 bases from J, the gap between germline ends came to 12 bases. The CDR3 extends over 14 amino acids. Germline CDR1 and CDR2: LNHDA and SQIVND (reference sequence). The chain's CDR3 is CASRMDSNYNEQFF. The CDR3 DNA reads as TGTGCCAGTAGGATGGACAGTAACTACAATGAGCAGTTCTTC.

This sequence joins TRBV6-1 and TRBJ1-2; 7 bases fit TRBD1. Trimming took 1 base from V and 9 from J; bases not matched to a gene: 14. Looked up from germline, CDR1 is MNHNS and CDR2 is SASEGT. This CDR3 comprises 16 residues. The CDR3 sequence is CASSEGYTTGVKSYTF. The CDR3 nucleotides are TGTGCCAGCAGTGAAGGCTATACTACAGGGGTGAAGAGCTACACCTTC.

The chain has TRBV24-1 and TRBJ2-1, with 9 bases that match TRBD1. This CDR3 spans 14 amino acids. The germline gives CDR1 KGHDR, CDR2 SFDVKD. Trimming cost V 3 bases and J 4 bases; bases outside gene matches: 0. CDR3: CATSDDRGYNEQFF. The CDR3 bases are TGTGCCACCAGTGATGACAGGGGGTACAATGAGCAGTTCTTC.

V is TRBV29-1 and J is TRBJ2-7, with TRBD2 as a possible D gene (5 bases). CDR3 length: 14 residues. Germline assignment: CDR1 SQVTM and CDR2 ANQGSEA. Trimming pared 6 bases from V and 1 base from J, leaving 16 bases between. In DNA, the CDR3 is TGCAGCGTCATACCTACCGGACTGTCCTACGAGCAGTACTTC. Translated, it gives CSVIPTGLSYEQYF.

V is TRBV10-3 and J is TRBJ2-2; weak D call: TRBD1 (6 bases). The CDR3 is 14 residues long. CDR1 and CDR2 (germline): ENHRY, SYGVKD. V was shortened by 6 bases and J by 3 bases, with 11 bases between the two germline ends. CDR3 DNA sequence: TGTGCCATCAGACAGGGTGGGGACACCGGGGAGCTGTTTTTT. Translated: CAIRQGGDTGELFF.

Only a few counts were recorded for this clone. At one boundary the junction diverges from the germline segment, which might be a read error. The chain uses TRBV7-7 and TRBJ2-3; D is ambiguous. This CDR3 comprises 15 residues. Germline assignment: CDR1 SSHAT and CDR2 FNYEAQ (reference sequence). As DNA, the CDR3 is TGTGCTAGCACCCTCCCGGCGGTGTACTCAGATACGCAGTATTTT. Translating gives CASTLPAVYSDTQYF.

This clone was seen more than once but under ten times. This rearrangement joins TRBV3-1 (or the pseudogene TRBV3-2) to TRBJ1-2; 7 nucleotides align to TRBD1. CDR1 and CDR2 from the germline V gene are LGHDT and YNNKEL (reference sequence). V lost 6 bases and J lost 8; bases outside the gene matches: 9. The CDR3 is 13 residues long. The CDR3 DNA follows: TGTGCCAGCAGTCCAGACAGGGCCCGGGGCTACACCTTC. This translates into CASSPDRARGYTF.

V usage is TRBV3-1 (or the pseudogene TRBV3-2) and J usage is TRBJ1-1; 8 bases line up with TRBD1. Trimming took 1 base from V and 1 from J; bases not matched to a gene: 2. Looked up from germline, CDR1 is LGHDT and CDR2 is YNNKEL (reference sequence). The CDR3 sequence is 15 residues long. For the CDR3, the DNA is TGTGCCAGCAGCCAAGCCGGGACAGGGAACACTGAAGCTTTCTTT. Its protein product is CASSQAGTGNTEAFF.

V usage is TRBV25-1 and J usage is TRBJ1-2; weak D call: TRBD1 (5 bases). V lost 4 bases and J lost 2, with 8 bases in between. The germline gives CDR1 MGHDK, CDR2 SYGVNS. This CDR3 is 13 amino acids long. Here the CDR3 DNA reads TGTGCCAGCAGTGCCCAGGGAAACTATGGCTACACCTTC. This sequence encodes CASSAQGNYGYTF.

CDR3 amino acids: CASSQGRARDEKLFF. The CDR3 bases are TGCGCCAGCAGCCAAGGGAGGGCTCGGGATGAAAAACTGTTTTTT. The chain uses TRBV4-1 and TRBJ1-4; D unresolved. Germline values: CDR1 MGHRA, CDR2 YSYEKL. Between the trimmed V and J ends, which lost 1 base and 6 bases, there was a span of 12 bases. The CDR3 has 15 residues.

This clone has a handful of counts. This chain joins TRBV12-5 and TRBJ1-5; possible D gene TRBD1, 5 bases. Trimming took 4 bases from V and 1 from J, leaving 11 bases between them. This CDR3 comprises 15 residues. Germline CDR1 is LGHNT and CDR2 is FRNRAP. CDR3 sequence reads: CASGSDGQSNQPQHF. The CDR3 DNA reads TGTGCTAGTGGTTCCGACGGACAAAGCAATCAGCCCCAGCATTTT.

The CDR3 coding sequence is TGTGCCAGCAGCTTGTCAGGGGCCGGCTATGGCTACACCTTC. Its translation: CASSLSGAGYGYTF. This sequence joins TRBV5-8 and TRBJ1-2, with D possibly matching TRBD1 (6 bases). CDR1 is SGHTS and CDR2 is YDEGEE in the germline V gene. Trimming left V 1 base short and J 4 bases short, with 11 bases between. CDR3 size: 14 residues.

The chain links TRBV14 to TRBJ1-2; no reliable D call. Looked up from germline, CDR1 is SGHDN and CDR2 is FVKESK. The CDR3 is 13 residues long. V shed 0 bases and J shed 8 bases, with 10 bases lying between them. The CDR3 sequence is CASSQDRQRGYTF. The CDR3 nucleotides read TGTGCCAGCAGCCAAGATAGACAACGAGGCTACACCTTC.

The rearrangement links TRBV6-5 to TRBJ1-5; TRBD1 matches 11 bases. The V and J ends lost 7 bases and 6 bases, in that order; junction bases with no gene match: 8. CDR1 MNHEY and CDR2 SVGAGI come from the germline V gene. The CDR3 has 15 amino acids. The CDR3 reads CASKDRGRQGQPQHF. The CDR3 DNA is TGTGCCAGCAAGGACAGGGGGCGACAAGGTCAGCCCCAGCATTTT.

This chain uses TRBV5-8 with TRBJ2-1; D gene uncertain. The germline V gene encodes CDR1 SGHTS and CDR2 YDEGEE. Trimming stripped 6 bases from V and 6 bases from J, with 13 bases between. CDR3 length: 13 residues. CDR3 loop: CASTVVYGNEQFF. The CDR3 DNA reads TGTGCCAGCACCGTAGTATATGGCAATGAGCAGTTCTTC.

The chain couples TRBV2 to TRBJ1-4, with 9 bases lining up with TRBD1. The CDR3 sequence is 20 residues long. The V and J ends lost 4 bases and 8 bases, in that order; junction bases with no gene match: 23. Per the germline V gene, CDR1 is SNHLY and CDR2 is FYNNEI. In DNA, the CDR3 is TGTGCCAGCAGTGGCTTGTATTTGGGACAGGGTTCCCTGCGGACGGAAAAACTGTTTTTT. Its translation is CASSGLYLGQGSLRTEKLFF. The full variable domain, its missing parts supplied by reference TRBV2 and TRBJ1-4, is EPEVTQTPSHQVTQMGQEVILRCVPISNHLYFYWYRQILGQKVEFLVSFYNNEISEKSEIFDDQFSVERPDGSNFTLKIRSTKLEDSAMYFCASSGLYLGQGSLRTEKLFFGSGTQLSVL.

The V and J genes are TRBV20-1 and TRBJ2-7, with TRBD2 matching 7 bases. V was pared by 3 bases and J by 2 bases, with 4 bases of the junction left unmatched. Germline CDR1 DFQATT, CDR2 SNEGSKA (reference sequence). The CDR3 loop spans 13 amino acids. This CDR3 is CSASGGGPYEQYF. CDR3 DNA: TGCAGTGCTAGTGGGGGGGGACCCTACGAGCAGTACTTC.

The chain employs TRBV10-1 and TRBJ1-2, with D unclear. The V end lost 0 bases, the J end lost 2 bases, and 7 bases lay between the germline ends. The germline gives CDR1 WNHNN, CDR2 SYGVQD (reference sequence). The CDR3 totals 14 residues. DNA for the CDR3: TGCGCCAGCAGTGAGTCGCGGGGAAACTATGGCTACACCTTC. Translation: CASSESRGNYGYTF.

The gene calls are TRBV7-3 and TRBJ2-2; TRBD1 matches at 8 bases. The V gene end was trimmed by 5 bases and the J gene end by 3 bases; junction bases not matched to a gene: 5. From germline, CDR1 is SGHTA and CDR2 FQGTGA. The CDR3 has 15 residues. Here the CDR3 reads CASSIQDRDTGELFF. CDR3 bases: TGTGCCAGCAGCATCCAGGACAGGGACACCGGGGAGCTGTTTTTT.

The chain employs TRBV3-1 (or the pseudogene TRBV3-2) and TRBJ2-6; D might be TRBD2 (5 bases). Trimming took off 4 bases at V and 3 bases at J, with 10 bases between the two ends. There are 15 residues in the CDR3. Germline V lookup: CDR1 LGHDT, CDR2 YNNKEL (reference sequence). The CDR3 DNA reads as TGTGCCAGCAGCCTTCGGGAAATTGGGGCCAACGTCCTGACTTTC. It is translated as CASSLREIGANVLTF.

The V call is TRBV14, the J call TRBJ1-1; D is unclear. Between the trimmed V and J ends, which lost 0 bases and 4 bases, there was a span of 15 bases. Germline V gene data show CDR1 as SGHDN and CDR2 as FVKESK. The CDR3 is made up of 16 amino acids. The chain's CDR3 is CASSQEVSSRGTEAFF. CDR3 bases: TGTGCCAGCAGCCAAGAGGTGTCCAGCCGGGGCACTGAAGCTTTCTTT.

V usage is TRBV19 and J usage is TRBJ1-1; possible D gene TRBD1, 5 bases. V lost 2 bases to trimming and J lost 1 base, with 8 bases between them. Germline V gene sequence: CDR1 LNHDA, CDR2 SQIVND (reference sequence). The CDR3 is 14 amino acids. This chain's CDR3 is CASSIRRGNTEAFF. DNA for the CDR3: TGTGCCAGTAGTATAAGGAGGGGGAACACTGAAGCTTTCTTT.

A few counts support this clone. This rearrangement joins TRBV18 to TRBJ2-1; D is unclear. Germline V CDR1 and CDR2: KGHSH, LQKENI. The CDR3 has 19 amino acids. The germline V and J ends were trimmed by 5 bases and 3 bases, with 26 bases remaining between them. CDR3 sequence: CASSIRTLSATNDYNEQFF. CDR3 DNA sequence: TGTGCCAGCTCAATACGTACCCTAAGCGCAACAAACGACTACAATGAGCAGTTCTTC.